By sample share, the clone carrying this T cell receptor (beta chain) is medium-sized (0.01 to 0.1%). These data belong to a study of prognosis after radiotherapy for stage I lung cancer. Study as a whole: The patient group included nobody who received concurrent therapy with stereotactic body radiotherapy. While about 14 patients showed no significant progression after radiotherapy, a few developed distant metastases at a median of approximately 7 months.

This CDR3 has 16 residues. Germline V CDR1 and CDR2: MDHEN, SYDVKM. Trimming at V came to 4 bases and at J to 2 bases, leaving 8 bases not matched to a gene. Genomic DNA was the source, and TCR beta CDR3 was amplified from it by two-round multiplex PCR. Gene-specific TRBV and TRBJ primers were used in PCR round one. Each CDR3 protein gets one entry after TCRdb re-called the multiplex PCR reads with MiXCR. The table lists approximately 18,000 distinct CDR3 sequences, over 15% of them singletons, with around two fifths in the top ten. The source is a donor over 45 with non-small cell lung cancer. The V call is TRBV28, the J call TRBJ2-7; 10 nucleotides align to TRBD2. This specimen consisted of PBMCs, obtained before or after stereotactic body radiation therapy (not recorded which). Written as DNA, the CDR3 is TGTGCCAGCAGTTCACCAGGGACTAGCGTCACCTACGAGCAGTACTTC. As protein: CASSSPGTSVTYEQYF.